What follows describes a single TCR beta chain. The antigen is not known. This sample is part of a study of T cell responses to AZD1222 COVID-19 vaccine. For the study at large: Pooling covered second doses at about 4 or about 12 weeks. Overall study findings and caveats: Seropositive at baseline were only a handful of AZD1222 recipients. The donors showed a predominance of white British ancestry and of females, with possible underestimation of clonal diversity. Nearly half of unique spike-specific TCRs reportedly avoided B.1.351 and B.1.1.7 mutated regions.

Sequencing was performed with immunoSEQ multiplex PCR; in TCRdb, only in-frame clones are kept and a portion is missing. The table shows 98,000 or so clones, with over 90% occurring only once. The CDR3 is 13 residues long. The V and J ends lost 6 bases and 1 base respectively, with 9 bases between them. The receptor comes from an adult in good health. Sample: peripheral blood, taken on day 0 of AZD1222 vaccination. The V and J genes are TRBV12-3 or TRBV12-4 and TRBJ1-1, with D uncertain. The CDR3 DNA is TGTGCCAGCAGGTGGGCGGAGAACACTGAAGCTTTCTTT. Translation gives CASRWAENTEAFF.